These 31 T cell receptor beta chains were sequenced from one sample in a study of cytomegalovirus exposure and HLA in healthy donors. The PCR had 60 Vbeta and 13 Jbeta primers. Sequenced by immunoSEQ multiplex PCR; TCRdb stores in-frame clones only, minus some. The table has some 150,000 clones, 75% to 90% seen once. Sequencing was carried out using PBMCs. These receptor sequences come from a woman in her 30s in good health and CMV-seronegative.

Here the CDR3 DNA reads TGTGCCAGCTCACCACCCGGGATCCGTGGCACCGGGGAGCTGTTTTTT. Translation gives CASSPPGIRGTGELFF. This chain joins TRBV18 and TRBJ2-2, with D tentatively TRBD2 (5 bases). CDR1 is KGHSH, CDR2 LQKENI, per germline. This CDR3 has 16 residues. V was trimmed by 0 bases and J by 4 bases, leaving 12 bases between them.

The chain has TRBV5-4 and TRBJ2-5; 7 bases are a match to TRBD2. The CDR3 loop spans 14 amino acids. Losses at the gene ends were 4 bases for V and 3 bases for J; bases not matched to a gene: 6. Germline V gives CDR1 SGHNT, CDR2 YYREEE (reference sequence). DNA for the CDR3: TGTGCCAGCAGCCGCGGGCTAGCGGAAGAGACCCAGTACTTC. Protein sequence: CASSRGLAEETQYF. The full variable domain, completed using reference TRBV5-4 and TRBJ2-5, is ETGVTQSPTHLIKTRGQQVTLRCSSQSGHNTVSWYQQALGQGPQFIFQYYREEENGRGNFPPRFSGLQFPNYSSELNVNALELDDSALYLCASSRGLAEETQYFGPGTRLLVL.

The J gene is TRBJ2-3, the V gene TRBV7-6; 10 nucleotides match TRBD2. The length of the CDR3 is 15 residues. The germline CDR1 and CDR2 sequences are SGHVS and FNYEAQ. Losses at the gene ends were 2 bases for V and 4 bases for J; bases not matched to a gene: 3. CDR3 in DNA: TGTGCCAGCAGCTTACAAGCGGGGGGGCCAGATACGCAGTATTTT. This codes for CASSLQAGGPDTQYF.

The CDR3: CASSIGGGANQPQHF. CDR3 sequence (DNA): TGTGCCAGTAGTATAGGGGGAGGGGCCAATCAGCCCCAGCATTTT. The chain couples TRBV19 to TRBJ1-5; D is perhaps TRBD1 (5 bases). The CDR3 is made up of 15 amino acids. Trimming removed 1 base at V and 3 bases at J, with 10 bases between. CDR1 is LNHDA and CDR2 is SQIVND in the germline V gene (reference sequence).

The chain is built from TRBV7-2 and TRBJ2-7, with 8 bases aligning to TRBD1. CDR1 and CDR2 from the germline V gene are SGHTA and FQGNSA. The V gene end was trimmed by 5 bases and the J gene end by 3 bases; junction bases not matched to a gene: 12. The CDR3 loop spans 16 amino acids. The CDR3 reads CASSPNRGSRRYEQYF. DNA for the CDR3: TGTGCCAGCAGCCCAAACAGGGGGTCCCGACGCTACGAGCAGTACTTC. Complete variable domain (other parts from reference TRBV7-2 and TRBJ2-7): GAGVSQSPSNKVTEKGKDVELRCDPISGHTALYWYRQSLGQGLEFLIYFQGNSAPDKSGLPSDRFSAERTGGSVSTLTIQRTQQEDSAVYLCASSPNRGSRRYEQYFGPGTRLTVT.

The chain recombines TRBV28 with TRBJ1-2; TRBD1 aligns across 8 bases. Looked up from germline, CDR1 is MDHEN and CDR2 is SYDVKM. This CDR3 comprises 17 residues. The junction had 15 bases not matched to a gene; V was cut back by 5 bases and J by 4 bases. The CDR3 DNA sequence: TGTGCCAGCAGTCCCCCCCGGGGACAGGCGCACCTCTATGGCTACACCTTC. Residues: CASSPPRGQAHLYGYTF.

The chain recombines TRBV5-4 with TRBJ2-7, with a weak D call TRBD2 (5 bases). This CDR3 has 15 amino acids. Trimming shortened V by 4 bases and J by 3 bases, and 17 bases separated the two germline ends. Germline CDR1 SGHNT, CDR2 YYREEE (reference sequence). CDR3 DNA: TGTGCCAGCAGCCCTGGACTCATCGAGGGCTACGAGCAGTACTTC. This encodes CASSPGLIEGYEQYF.

The chain carries TRBV19 and TRBJ1-2, with a weak D call TRBD1 (5 bases). The germline V gene has CDR1 LNHDA and CDR2 SQIVND (reference sequence). V was clipped by 3 bases and J by 4 bases, with 9 bases between them. The CDR3 is 13 residues long. CDR3 sequence (DNA): TGTGCCAGTAGTATCCACAGGAGCTATGGCTACACCTTC. Its protein product is CASSIHRSYGYTF.

This rearrangement joins TRBV7-2 to TRBJ2-2; TRBD2 agrees at 8 bases. The CDR3 is made up of 14 amino acids. The germline V gene encodes CDR1 SGHTA and CDR2 FQGNSA. V shed 5 bases, J shed 5 bases, and the junction held 4 bases outside the gene matches. CDR3 DNA sequence: TGTGCCAGCAGCCGCAAGCGGGAGACCGGGGAGCTGTTTTTT. It codes for CASSRKRETGELFF.

The chain joins TRBV6-5 to TRBJ1-2; D remains unclear. The CDR3 is 13 amino acids. Germline CDR1 and CDR2: MNHEY and SVGAGI. Trimming stripped 5 bases from V and 5 bases from J, with 12 bases between. The CDR3 coding sequence is TGTGCCAGCAGTGGTAGAGCGAAGTATGGCTACACCTTC. As protein: CASSGRAKYGYTF.

V is TRBV4-2 and J is TRBJ2-7, with TRBD2 matching over 8 bases. V was pared by 3 bases and J by 0 bases, with 10 bases of the junction left unmatched. Per the germline V gene, CDR1 is LGHNA and CDR2 is YNFKEQ. The CDR3 runs 17 residues. CDR3 bases: TGTGCCAGCAGCCAGGCCTCGACTAGCGAGAGCTCCTACGAGCAGTACTTC. It translates to CASSQASTSESSYEQYF.

The chain employs TRBV5-1 and TRBJ1-2, with a possible D match to TRBD1 (5 bases). Germline lookup yields CDR1 SGHRS and CDR2 YFSETQ. V lost 0 bases and J 4 bases, leaving 10 bases between the germline ends. This CDR3 is 14 amino acids long. This CDR3 reads CASSLGAQGYGYTF. DNA for the CDR3: TGCGCCAGCAGCTTGGGAGCTCAGGGCTATGGCTACACCTTC.

The rearrangement links TRBV18 to TRBJ2-1; D call uncertain. Trimming cost V 3 bases and J 6 bases, with 18 bases left between them. This CDR3 is built from 16 residues. The germline CDR1 and CDR2 sequences are KGHSH and LQKENI. DNA for the CDR3: TGTGCCAGCTCACCCGGTGGCGGCTTGAGTGGCAATGAGCAGTTCTTC. Translating gives CASSPGGGLSGNEQFF.

The chain links TRBV5-1 to TRBJ2-7; D perhaps matches TRBD2 (6 bases). Trimming cost V 2 bases and J 5 bases, with 11 bases left between them. The CDR3 loop spans 13 amino acids. Germline V gene lookup returns CDR1 SGHRS and CDR2 YFSETQ. In DNA, the CDR3 is TGCGCCAGCAGCTTCGGGGGTTTCCACGAGCAGTACTTC. It codes for CASSFGGFHEQYF.

This clone was detected only once. The rearrangement uses TRBV7-3 and TRBJ2-1, with a possible D match to TRBD1 (5 bases). The V end lost 2 bases, the J end lost 10 bases, and 9 bases lay between the germline ends. The CDR3 spans 12 residues. Per germline, CDR1 SGHTA and CDR2 FQGTGA. DNA for the CDR3: TGTGCCAGCAGCTTAGGGGCAGGGGAGCAGTTCTTC. Protein: CASSLGAGEQFF. Looking up the rest from reference TRBV7-3 and TRBJ2-1 gives the full variable domain: GAGVSQTPSNKVTEKGKYVELRCDPISGHTALYWYRQSLGQGPEFLIYFQGTGAADDSGLPNDRFFAVRPEGSVSTLKIQRTERGDSAVYLCASSLGAGEQFFGPGTRLTVL.

This chain connects TRBV12-5 to TRBJ2-1; no definite D call. Germline CDR1 LGHNT, CDR2 FRNRAP. V dropped 0 bases and J dropped 9 bases, with 9 bases sitting between them. There are 13 residues in the CDR3. The CDR3 nucleotides are TGTGCTAGTGGTTTGGTACCTAGAGGTGAGCAGTTCTTC. Amino acids: CASGLVPRGEQFF.

The gene calls are TRBV6-5 and TRBJ2-7; TRBD2 is a possible D gene (6 bases). CDR3 length: 13 residues. The germline V gene has CDR1 MNHEY and CDR2 SVGAGI. Between the trimmed V and J ends, which lost 5 bases and 4 bases, there was a span of 12 bases. The CDR3 loop is CASSLYGGYEQYF. CDR3 DNA sequence: TGTGCCAGCAGTCTCTACGGGGGTTACGAGCAGTACTTC.

CDR3 sequence reads: CASSPTRLASENTGELFF. The CDR3 DNA reads TGTGCCAGCAGCCCGACTAGGCTCGCCTCTGAGAACACCGGGGAGCTGTTTTTT. This chain uses TRBV5-4 with TRBJ2-2; the D gene is possibly TRBD2 (6 bases). The CDR3 is made up of 18 amino acids. Germline CDR1 SGHNT, CDR2 YYREEE (reference sequence). V gave up 4 bases and J gave up 1 base, with 20 bases separating them.

The V call is TRBV6-1, the J call TRBJ2-5; 11 bases fit TRBD2. The CDR3 consists of 19 residues. J was trimmed by 1 base and V by 4 bases; bases with no gene match: 14. Germline CDR1 and CDR2: MNHNS and SASEGT. CDR3 coding DNA: TGTGCCAGCAGTGCCTTCGCCGGGACTAGCGGAGGGCTCCAAGAGACCCAGTACTTC. Translating gives CASSAFAGTSGGLQETQYF.

This clone turned up a few times. V is TRBV4-3 and J is TRBJ2-7; 10 positions agree with TRBD1. The junction had 4 bases not matched to a gene; V was cut back by 0 bases and J by 2 bases. This CDR3 spans 16 amino acids. Germline loops: CDR1 LGHNA, CDR2 YSLEER. The CDR3 nucleotides read TGCGCCAGCAGCCAAGATTCGACAGGGGGCGCCTACGAGCAGTACTTC. As protein: CASSQDSTGGAYEQYF.

This chain uses TRBV9 with TRBJ1-3; D unresolved. Trimming stripped 3 bases from V and 0 bases from J, with 10 bases between. The CDR3 is 15 amino acids. Per germline, CDR1 SGDLS and CDR2 YYNGEE. This chain's CDR3 is CASSAAIGSGNTIYF. The CDR3 DNA follows: TGTGCCAGCAGCGCTGCGATCGGCTCTGGAAACACCATATATTTT.

J is TRBJ1-2 and V is TRBV30; the match to TRBD1 covers 8 bases. Germline assignment: CDR1 GTSNPN and CDR2 SVGIG (reference sequence). J was trimmed by 4 bases and V by 0 bases; bases with no gene match: 10. This CDR3 has 16 amino acids. CDR3 in DNA: TGTGCCTGGAGTGTACGGAATGGACAGGGTACCTATGGCTACACCTTC. Its translation: CAWSVRNGQGTYGYTF.

The chain links TRBV5-4 to TRBJ1-2, with D perhaps TRBD1 (6 bases). V was pared by 0 bases and J by 5 bases, with 14 bases between. This CDR3 is built from 15 residues. Germline CDR1 reads SGHNT; CDR2 reads YYREEE (reference sequence). In DNA form, the CDR3 reads TGTGCCAGCAGCTTGGGTGCGGGGGGCCGGTATGGCTACACCTTC. Translation: CASSLGAGGRYGYTF.

The chain recombines TRBV2 with TRBJ1-6, with 8 bases aligning to TRBD1. This CDR3 spans 16 amino acids. Trimming cost V 6 bases and J 7 bases; bases outside gene matches: 11. Germline V gives CDR1 SNHLY, CDR2 FYNNEI. The CDR3 loop is CASRDDRGVGNSPLHF. The CDR3 nucleotides read TGTGCCAGCAGGGACGACAGGGGAGTAGGGAATTCACCCCTCCACTTT.

V usage is TRBV2 and J usage is TRBJ1-1; D may be TRBD1 (6 bases). Germline V gene data show CDR1 as SNHLY and CDR2 as FYNNEI. The CDR3 covers 13 residues. V gave up 4 bases and J gave up 1 base, with 7 bases separating them. The chain's CDR3 is CASSGGRNTEAFF. The CDR3 region has the DNA TGTGCCAGCAGTGGGGGGCGGAACACTGAAGCTTTCTTT. Together with reference TRBV2 and TRBJ1-1, the CDR3 gives the full variable domain: EPEVTQTPSHQVTQMGQEVILRCVPISNHLYFYWYRQILGQKVEFLVSFYNNEISEKSEIFDDQFSVERPDGSNFTLKIRSTKLEDSAMYFCASSGGRNTEAFFGQGTRLTVV.

The rearrangement joins TRBV27 to TRBJ2-1; 12 bases match TRBD2. The CDR3 spans 16 residues. The trim removed 6 bases at V and 9 bases at J, leaving 12 bases unmatched. Germline V gene data show CDR1 as MNHEY and CDR2 as SMNVEV (reference sequence). CDR3: CASSRSTSGGWGEQFF. The CDR3 DNA is TGTGCCAGCAGCCGATCGACTAGCGGGGGATGGGGTGAGCAGTTCTTC.

The chain employs TRBV5-4 and TRBJ2-6, with 7 bases lining up with TRBD1. The CDR3 is 15 residues long. V shed 2 bases and J 4 bases; nucleotides not matched to a gene: 3. In germline, CDR1 is SGHNT, CDR2 YYREEE (reference sequence). CDR3 loop: CASSFPRGGANVLTF. CDR3 nucleotide sequence: TGTGCCAGCAGCTTCCCCAGGGGGGGGGCCAACGTCCTGACTTTC.

This chain connects TRBV30 to TRBJ1-5, with unresolved D. Germline values: CDR1 GTSNPN, CDR2 SVGIG (reference sequence). This CDR3 is built from 14 residues. Trimming removed 2 bases from V and 2 bases from J, with 10 bases in between. The CDR3 DNA reads as TGTGCCTGGAGTAGAGGGATGGGCAATCAGCCCCAGCATTTT. Protein sequence: CAWSRGMGNQPQHF.

This clone was observed a single time. The chain recombines TRBV6-5 with TRBJ1-3; no reliable D call. CDR1 and CDR2 (germline): MNHEY, SVGAGI. The CDR3 is 14 amino acids. V dropped 8 bases and J dropped 1 base, with 12 bases sitting between them. CDR3 coding DNA: TGTGCCAGCTTACCTCGGTCTTCTGGAAACACCATATATTTT. The encoded protein is CASLPRSSGNTIYF.

The chain combines TRBV4-1 with TRBJ1-1, with 9 bases that match TRBD1. The CDR3 runs 15 residues. V shed 2 bases, J shed 1 base, and the junction held 2 bases outside the gene matches. Germline loops: CDR1 MGHRA, CDR2 YSYEKL. The CDR3 DNA reads TGCGCCAGCAGCCAAAGGACAGGGGCGAACACTGAAGCTTTCTTT. It translates to CASSQRTGANTEAFF.

CDR3 nucleotides: TGTGCCAGCAGCCGAGACAGTAGGGTTGGCTACACCTTC. It codes for CASSRDSRVGYTF. The chain carries TRBV6-1 and TRBJ1-2, with a weak D call TRBD1 (5 bases). The CDR3 is 13 amino acids. Looked up from germline, CDR1 is MNHNS and CDR2 is SASEGT. Trimming removed 6 bases at V and 7 bases at J, with 15 bases between.